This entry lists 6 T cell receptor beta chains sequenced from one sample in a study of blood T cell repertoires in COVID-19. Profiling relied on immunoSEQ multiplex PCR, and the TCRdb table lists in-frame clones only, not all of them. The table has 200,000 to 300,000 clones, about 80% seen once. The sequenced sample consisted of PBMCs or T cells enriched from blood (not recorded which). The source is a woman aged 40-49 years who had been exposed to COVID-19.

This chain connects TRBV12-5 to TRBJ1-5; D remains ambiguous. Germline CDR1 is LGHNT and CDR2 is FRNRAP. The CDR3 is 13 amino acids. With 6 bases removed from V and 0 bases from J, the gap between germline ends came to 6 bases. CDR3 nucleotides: TGTGCTAGTGGCCGTAATAGCAATCAGCCCCAGCATTTT. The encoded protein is CASGRNSNQPQHF.

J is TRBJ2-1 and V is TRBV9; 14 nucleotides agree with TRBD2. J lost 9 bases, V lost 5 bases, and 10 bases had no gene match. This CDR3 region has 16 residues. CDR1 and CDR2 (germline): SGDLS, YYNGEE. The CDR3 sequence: CASSTRTSGGRGEQFF. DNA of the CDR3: TGTGCCAGCAGTACCCGGACTAGCGGGGGGAGGGGTGAGCAGTTCTTC.

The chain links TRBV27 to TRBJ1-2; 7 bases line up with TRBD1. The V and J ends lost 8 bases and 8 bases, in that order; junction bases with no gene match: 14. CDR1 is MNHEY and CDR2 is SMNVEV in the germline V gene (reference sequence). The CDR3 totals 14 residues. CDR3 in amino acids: CASGQNRGVSGYTF. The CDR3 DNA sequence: TGTGCCAGCGGGCAAAACAGGGGAGTGAGCGGCTACACCTTC.

The CDR3 region has the DNA TGTGCCAGCAGCGGGGGGGCCAATATTGAGCAGTTCTTC. Amino acids: CASSGGANIEQFF. V is TRBV2 and J is TRBJ2-1; 8 positions match TRBD2. Germline CDR1 and CDR2: SNHLY and FYNNEI. The CDR3 is 13 amino acids. With 6 bases clipped from V and 9 bases from J, the junction kept 7 bases outside the gene matches.

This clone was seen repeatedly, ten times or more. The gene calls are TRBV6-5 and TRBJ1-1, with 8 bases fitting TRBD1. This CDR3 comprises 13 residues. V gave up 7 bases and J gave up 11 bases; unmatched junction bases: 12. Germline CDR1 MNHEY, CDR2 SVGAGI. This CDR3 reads CASIPGQGKRAFF. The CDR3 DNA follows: TGTGCCAGCATCCCCGGACAGGGTAAAAGGGCTTTCTTT.

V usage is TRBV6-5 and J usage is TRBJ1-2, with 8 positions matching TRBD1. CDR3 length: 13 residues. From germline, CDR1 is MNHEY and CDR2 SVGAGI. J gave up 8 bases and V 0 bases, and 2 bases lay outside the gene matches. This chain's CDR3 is CASSYSTGEGYTF. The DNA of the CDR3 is TGTGCCAGCAGTTACTCGACAGGGGAAGGCTACACCTTC.